This passage covers 23 T cell receptor beta chains from one sample sequenced in a study of cytomegalovirus exposure and HLA in healthy donors listed by TCRdb under 2017. Receptor amplification or capture employed the immunoSEQ multiplex PCR assay. The multiplex PCR relied on a mix of 60 forward primers for TCR Vbeta segments and 13 reverse primers for TCR Jbeta segments. Held by TCRdb, this immuneACCESS table contains in-frame sequences only and omits some clones. Under half of the omission traces to an unresolved V gene where checked; the cause of the rest is unknown. The sample table lists about 170,000 clones, around 77% of them with a count of one. The top ten hold about 2.1% of the sample. Sequenced sample: PBMCs. Receptors originate from a woman aged 25 to 45 in good health and CMV-seropositive.

This CDR3 reads CASAGVYEQYF. The CDR3 DNA is TGTGCCTCGGCGGGGGTGTACGAGCAGTACTTC. The chain employs TRBV6-5 and TRBJ2-5, with TRBD2 matching over 7 bases. The J call is in doubt because the DNA end fits TRBJ2-7 better. The germline gives CDR1 MNHEY, CDR2 SVGAGI. The CDR3 totals 11 residues.

The rearrangement joins TRBV7-9 to TRBJ2-7, with TRBD1 matching 8 bases. The J segment lost 0 bases and the V segment lost 5 bases, leaving 9 bases of the junction unmatched. The CDR3 loop spans 16 amino acids. Per the germline V gene, CDR1 is SEHNR and CDR2 is FQNEAQ (reference sequence). The CDR3 loop reads CASSVRTGPSSYEQYF. Here the CDR3 DNA reads TGTGCCAGCAGCGTACGGACAGGGCCGAGCTCCTACGAGCAGTACTTC. The full variable domain, completed using reference TRBV7-9 and TRBJ2-7, is DTGVSQNPRHKITKRGQNVTFRCDPISEHNRLYWYRQTLGQGPEFLTYFQNEAQLEKSRLLSDRFSAERPKGSFSTLEIQRTEQGDSAMYLCASSVRTGPSSYEQYFGPGTRLTVT.

The chain couples TRBV10-3 to TRBJ1-1, with TRBD1 identical over 9 bases. V lost 6 bases to trimming and J lost 3 bases; unmatched junction nucleotides: 8. Germline V gene data show CDR1 as ENHRY and CDR2 as SYGVKD. The CDR3 length is 15 residues. CDR3 residues: CAISPDRGSDTEAFF. The DNA for the CDR3 is TGTGCCATCAGCCCTGACAGGGGGTCGGACACTGAAGCTTTCTTT.

This chain's CDR3 is CASSRGLAGGGETQYF. The CDR3 DNA reads as TGTGCCAGTAGCCGCGGACTAGCGGGAGGAGGGGAGACCCAGTACTTC. The rearrangement uses TRBV19 and TRBJ2-5, with 14 bases that match TRBD2. The CDR3 length is 16 residues. Germline V CDR1 and CDR2: LNHDA, SQIVND (reference sequence). The V gene end was trimmed by 6 bases and the J gene end by 5 bases; junction bases not matched to a gene: 8.

The V call is TRBV7-2, the J call TRBJ2-5; a possible D gene is TRBD2 (6 bases). The germline V and J ends were trimmed by 2 bases and 2 bases, with 9 bases remaining between them. The CDR3 runs 14 residues. Germline-derived CDR1 and CDR2 are SGHTA and FQGNSA. This CDR3 reads CASSLLARQETQYF. CDR3 DNA: TGTGCCAGCAGCTTACTAGCGAGACAAGAGACCCAGTACTTC.

This rearrangement joins TRBV28 to TRBJ2-5, with 7 bases lining up with TRBD2. The CDR3 consists of 12 residues. The trim removed 8 bases at V and 0 bases at J, leaving 0 bases unmatched. The germline V gene encodes CDR1 MDHEN and CDR2 SYDVKM. CDR3 protein: CASRGDQETQYF. DNA for the CDR3: TGTGCCAGCCGGGGGGACCAAGAGACCCAGTACTTC.

This clone came up once. The chain recombines TRBV7-9 with TRBJ2-1; the match to TRBD2 covers 9 bases. The germline V gene has CDR1 SEHNR and CDR2 FQNEAQ (reference sequence). This CDR3 spans 13 amino acids. V gave up 2 bases and J gave up 15 bases; unmatched junction bases: 8. CDR3 nucleotide sequence: TGTGCCAGCAGCTTAAAAGGGCTAGCGGGGTCGTTCTTC. Translating it yields CASSLKGLAGSFF.

This clone showed up just a few times. The chain combines TRBV7-9 with TRBJ1-1; 9 nucleotides line up with TRBD1. The CDR3 runs 14 residues. J was trimmed by 5 bases and V by 3 bases; bases with no gene match: 4. Germline CDR1 reads SEHNR; CDR2 reads FQNEAQ (reference sequence). The CDR3 protein is CASSFTGGYTEAFF. The CDR3 DNA follows: TGTGCCAGCAGCTTTACAGGGGGCTATACTGAAGCTTTCTTT.

The CDR3 DNA reads TGTGCTAGTGGTTTGGGAAGCGGGAGGGTTAGCACAGATACGCAGTATTTT. Protein product: CASGLGSGRVSTDTQYF. This chain connects TRBV12-5 to TRBJ2-3, with 10 positions matching TRBD2. Germline V gene lookup returns CDR1 LGHNT and CDR2 FRNRAP. There are 17 residues in the CDR3. Germline trimming cut 1 base from V and 0 bases from J; bases unmatched to any gene: 4.

V gene TRBV19 combines with J gene TRBJ1-5; 11 positions match TRBD1. Germline V gene lookup returns CDR1 LNHDA and CDR2 SQIVND (reference sequence). The CDR3 contains 17 residues. V shed 5 bases and J 1 base; nucleotides not matched to a gene: 7. CDR3: CASSLRTGGISNQPQHF. CDR3 in DNA: TGTGCCAGTAGTCTACGGACAGGGGGCATAAGCAATCAGCCCCAGCATTTT.

V is TRBV4-1 and J is TRBJ2-7; 8 bases are a match to TRBD1. V was clipped by 0 bases and J by 4 bases; unmatched bases: 5. There are 15 residues in the CDR3. Germline V gene sequence: CDR1 MGHRA, CDR2 YSYEKL. CDR3 sequence: CASSQEETGVYEQYF. The DNA of the CDR3 is TGCGCCAGCAGCCAAGAGGAGACAGGGGTTTACGAGCAGTACTTC.

CDR3 amino acids: CASRDRGPSYEQYF. CDR3 nucleotides: TGTGCCAGCAGGGACAGGGGACCCTCCTACGAGCAGTACTTC. The gene calls are TRBV6-5 and TRBJ2-7; TRBD1 aligns across 9 bases. CDR1 is MNHEY and CDR2 is SVGAGI in the germline V gene. The CDR3 has 14 amino acids. With V trimmed by 6 bases and J by 0 bases, 3 bases remained unmatched.

The chain uses TRBV5-4 and TRBJ1-6; D not certain. Germline V gives CDR1 SGHNT, CDR2 YYREEE (reference sequence). The CDR3 covers 16 residues. The germline V and J ends were trimmed by 1 base and 0 bases, with 8 bases remaining between them. In nucleotides, the CDR3 is TGTGCCAGCAGCTTGAAGACAAGCTCCTATAATTCACCCCTCCACTTT. Translation gives CASSLKTSSYNSPLHF.

The chain joins TRBV6-6 to TRBJ1-5; TRBD1 matches at 7 bases. This CDR3 has 16 residues. The germline V gene encodes CDR1 MNHNY and CDR2 SVGAGI (reference sequence). V was clipped by 4 bases and J by 2 bases; unmatched bases: 8. CDR3 protein: CASSSDGRGGNQPQHF. CDR3 DNA sequence: TGTGCCAGCAGTTCCGATGGCAGGGGGGGCAATCAGCCCCAGCATTTT.

The rearrangement links TRBV2 to TRBJ1-5; D is uncertain. The CDR3 spans 15 residues. Trimming pared 2 bases from V and 3 bases from J, leaving 11 bases between. CDR1 SNHLY and CDR2 FYNNEI come from the germline V gene. The CDR3 protein is CASSEFSSFNQPQHF. CDR3 in DNA: TGTGCCAGCAGTGAATTTAGCAGCTTCAATCAGCCCCAGCATTTT. Full variable domain (remainder filled in from reference TRBV2 and TRBJ1-5): EPEVTQTPSHQVTQMGQEVILRCVPISNHLYFYWYRQILGQKVEFLVSFYNNEISEKSEIFDDQFSVERPDGSNFTLKIRSTKLEDSAMYFCASSEFSSFNQPQHFGDGTRLSIL.

J is TRBJ1-2 and V is TRBV7-2, with D unresolved. The ends were cut back, 2 bases at V and 13 bases at J, with 17 bases in the middle. In germline, CDR1 is SGHTA, CDR2 FQGNSA. The CDR3 has 13 amino acids. CDR3 residues: CASSLNPRSQCTF. In DNA, the CDR3 is TGTGCCAGCAGCTTAAACCCCAGATCCCAATGCACCTTC.

V gene TRBV10-1 combines with J gene TRBJ2-3; 10 nucleotides align to TRBD2. The CDR3 loop spans 19 amino acids. The V gene's germline CDR1 is WNHNN and CDR2 SYGVQD (reference sequence). Unmatched junction bases numbered 15, after V lost 5 bases and J lost 1 base. The CDR3 DNA follows: TGCGCCAGCAGTAGTGTGCTAGCGGGAGATGGGGACCGCACAGATACGCAGTATTTT. This gives the protein CASSSVLAGDGDRTDTQYF.

This clone was detected once. This chain uses TRBV5-6 with TRBJ2-5; 8 bases are shared with TRBD1. The CDR3 spans 16 residues. V gave up 3 bases and J gave up 2 bases; unmatched junction bases: 9. The germline CDR1 and CDR2 sequences are SGHDT and YYEEEE. In nucleotides, the CDR3 is TGTGCCAGCAGCTCGCTAGTGGACAGGGCGCAAGAGACCCAGTACTTC. Translation: CASSSLVDRAQETQYF.

V gene TRBV19 combines with J gene TRBJ2-1; 7 nucleotides match TRBD2. Germline loops: CDR1 LNHDA, CDR2 SQIVND (reference sequence). The V gene end was trimmed by 3 bases and the J gene end by 0 bases; junction bases not matched to a gene: 8. This CDR3 is 17 amino acids long. CDR3 in amino acids: CASSIHSSGSSYNEQFF. The CDR3 DNA follows: TGTGCCAGTAGTATCCATTCTAGCGGATCCTCCTACAATGAGCAGTTCTTC.

This clone came up once. The rearrangement joins TRBV7-2 to TRBJ1-2; possibly TRBD1 for D (5 bases). This CDR3 contains 15 residues. Trimming removed 5 bases from V and 7 bases from J, with 20 bases in between. Germline V lookup: CDR1 SGHTA, CDR2 FQGNSA. The CDR3 protein is CASSRGAEDIGGYTF. CDR3 bases: TGTGCCAGCAGCCGTGGGGCCGAGGATATCGGTGGCTACACCTTC.

This chain connects TRBV2 to TRBJ1-1; D remains ambiguous. The CDR3 runs to 13 residues. Trimming removed 7 bases at V and 5 bases at J, with 14 bases between. CDR1 is SNHLY, CDR2 FYNNEI, per germline. Written as DNA, the CDR3 is TGTGCCAGCATAAAAGCAGCGGGGACTGAAGCTTTCTTT. This translates into CASIKAAGTEAFF.

This chain uses TRBV7-2 with TRBJ2-6, with a possible D match to TRBD1 (6 bases). With 8 bases removed from V and 2 bases from J, the gap between germline ends came to 13 bases. The V gene's germline CDR1 is SGHTA and CDR2 FQGNSA. CDR3 length equals 15 residues. The CDR3 bases are TGTGCCAGCCACCGTAACAGGGCTGGGGCCAACGTCCTGACTTTC. This translates into CASHRNRAGANVLTF.

This clone has only one observation. This rearrangement joins TRBV27 to TRBJ2-1, with 8 bases matching TRBD1. Looked up from germline, CDR1 is MNHEY and CDR2 is SMNVEV (reference sequence). This CDR3 contains 15 residues. V shed 6 bases and J 4 bases; nucleotides not matched to a gene: 8. CDR3 sequence: CASSPGTGLYNEQFF. CDR3 DNA sequence: TGTGCCAGCAGCCCCGGGACAGGATTATACAATGAGCAGTTCTTC.